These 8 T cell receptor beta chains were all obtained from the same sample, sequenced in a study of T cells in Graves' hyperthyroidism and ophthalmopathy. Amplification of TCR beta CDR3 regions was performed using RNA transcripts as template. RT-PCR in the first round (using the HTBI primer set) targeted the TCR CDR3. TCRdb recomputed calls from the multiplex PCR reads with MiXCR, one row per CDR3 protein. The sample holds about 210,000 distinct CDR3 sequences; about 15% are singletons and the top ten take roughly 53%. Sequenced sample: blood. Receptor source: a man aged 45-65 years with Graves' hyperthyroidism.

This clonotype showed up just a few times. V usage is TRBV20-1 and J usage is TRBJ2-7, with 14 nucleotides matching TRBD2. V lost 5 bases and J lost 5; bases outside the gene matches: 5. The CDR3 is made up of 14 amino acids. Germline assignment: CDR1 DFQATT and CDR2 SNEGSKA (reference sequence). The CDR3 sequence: CSADPGLAGDEQYF. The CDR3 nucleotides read TGCAGTGCTGACCCGGGACTAGCGGGAGACGAGCAGTACTTC.

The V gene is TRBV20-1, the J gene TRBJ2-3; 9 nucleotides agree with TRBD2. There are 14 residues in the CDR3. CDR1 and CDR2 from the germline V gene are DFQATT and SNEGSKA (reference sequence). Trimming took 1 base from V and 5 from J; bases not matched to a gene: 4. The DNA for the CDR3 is TGCAGTGCTAGAGGTAGCGGGAGTGGAGATACGCAGTATTTT. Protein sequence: CSARGSGSGDTQYF.

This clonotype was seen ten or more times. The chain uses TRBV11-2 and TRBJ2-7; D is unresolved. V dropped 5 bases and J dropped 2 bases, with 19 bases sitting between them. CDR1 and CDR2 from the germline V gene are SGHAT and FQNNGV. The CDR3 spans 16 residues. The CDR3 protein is CASSRFGVPSTYEQYF. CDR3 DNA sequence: TGTGCCAGCAGCCGTTTCGGTGTCCCCTCTACCTACGAGCAGTACTTC. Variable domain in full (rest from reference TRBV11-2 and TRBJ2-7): EAGVAQSPRYKIIEKRQSVAFWCNPISGHATLYWYQQILGQGPKLLIQFQNNGVVDDSQLPKDRFSAERLKGVDSTLKIQPAKLEDSAVYLCASSRFGVPSTYEQYFGPGTRLTVT.

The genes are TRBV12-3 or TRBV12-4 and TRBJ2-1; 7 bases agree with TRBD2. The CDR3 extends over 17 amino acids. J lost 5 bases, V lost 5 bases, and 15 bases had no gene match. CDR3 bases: TGTGCCAGCAGTCTAAGACCCGGGACTAACTTAAACAATGAGCAGTTCTTC. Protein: CASSLRPGTNLNNEQFF.

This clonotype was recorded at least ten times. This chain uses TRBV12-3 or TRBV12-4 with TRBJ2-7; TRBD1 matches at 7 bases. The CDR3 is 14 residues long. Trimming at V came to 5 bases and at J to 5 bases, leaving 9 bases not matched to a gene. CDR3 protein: CASSPPDRAHEQYF. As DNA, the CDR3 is TGTGCCAGCAGTCCCCCCGACAGGGCCCACGAGCAGTACTTC.

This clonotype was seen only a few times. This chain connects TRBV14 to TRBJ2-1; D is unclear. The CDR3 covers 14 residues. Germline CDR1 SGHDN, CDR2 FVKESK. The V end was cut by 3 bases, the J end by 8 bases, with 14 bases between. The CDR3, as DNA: TGTGCCAGCAGCCACAGAGTTGTTACCGATGAGCAGTTCTTC. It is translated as CASSHRVVTDEQFF.

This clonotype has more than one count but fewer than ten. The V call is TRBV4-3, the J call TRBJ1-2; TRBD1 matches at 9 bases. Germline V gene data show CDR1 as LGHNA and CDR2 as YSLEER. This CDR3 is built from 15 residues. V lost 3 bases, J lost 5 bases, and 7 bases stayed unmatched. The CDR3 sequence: CASSHDGQGLYGYTF. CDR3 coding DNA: TGCGCCAGCAGCCACGACGGACAGGGGTTATATGGCTACACCTTC.

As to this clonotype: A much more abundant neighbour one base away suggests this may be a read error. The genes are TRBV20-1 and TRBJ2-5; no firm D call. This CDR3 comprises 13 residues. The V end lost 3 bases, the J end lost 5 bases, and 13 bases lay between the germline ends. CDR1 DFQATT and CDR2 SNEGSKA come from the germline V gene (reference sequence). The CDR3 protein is CSASPPGWETQYF. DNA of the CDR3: TGCAGTGCTAGCCCGCCAGGCTGGGAGACCCAGTACTTC.